This is a list of T cell receptor beta chains from one sample in a study of T cells in Graves' hyperthyroidism and ophthalmopathy. MiXCR, run by TCRdb on the multiplex PCR reads, gives a single entry per CDR3 protein. This sample carries 650,000 to 700,000 distinct CDR3 sequences, around 15% of them seen once, and the ten largest clones take around 16%. Sequenced material: blood. These receptors originate from a man between 45 and 60 years old with Graves' hyperthyroidism. The CDR3 runs from the conserved cysteine through the conserved F or W. The D gene is left open where the match is weak. Clone size appears in some rows only: once, few, many, or a class for an expanded clone.

j_gene,d_gene,v_gene,abundance,CDR3aa,CDR3nt
TRBJ1-1,NA,TRBV28,many,CASSLYPGWGNTEAFF,TGTGCCAGCAGTTTATACCCGGGTTGGGGGAACACTGAAGCTTTCTTT
TRBJ2-2,TRBD2,TRBV12-5,NA,CASGLLGRTGELFF,TGTGCTAGTGGTTTACTCGGGAGGACCGGGGAGCTGTTTTTT
TRBJ2-3,TRBD1,TRBV28,many,CASSFGTGATDTQYF,TGTGCCAGCAGTTTCGGGACAGGGGCGACAGATACGCAGTATTTT
TRBJ1-1,NA,TRBV19,few,CASTPGLLNTEAFF,TGTGCCAGTACCCCGGGACTATTGAACACTGAAGCTTTCTTT
TRBJ2-2,NA,TRBV7-9,NA,CASSSSWEVAGELFF,TGTGCCAGCAGCTCTTCGTGGGAGGTGGCCGGGGAGCTGTTTTTT
TRBJ2-5,NA,TRBV6-1,few,CASGAAKWETQYF,TGTGCCAGCGGGGCGGCCAAGTGGGAGACCCAGTACTTC
TRBJ1-4,TRBD1,TRBV9,NA,CASSVATGQEGNEKLFF,TGTGCCAGCAGCGTAGCTACGGGACAGGAAGGCAATGAAAAACTGTTTTTT
TRBJ2-5,TRBD1,TRBV29-1,NA,CSVLGTGIQETQYF,TGCAGCGTGCTCGGGACAGGCATTCAAGAGACCCAGTACTTC
TRBJ2-7,NA,TRBV28,many,CASSLIAAYEQYF,TGTGCCAGCAGTTTGATTGCAGCCTACGAGCAGTACTTC
TRBJ2-7,TRBD1,TRBV3-1,few,CASSQAAGGGYEQYF,TGTGCCAGCAGCCAAGCCGCAGGGGGTGGGTACGAGCAGTACTTC